Listed below are T cell receptor beta chains from one sample, sequenced in a study of cytomegalovirus exposure and HLA in healthy donors. Sequenced by immunoSEQ multiplex PCR; TCRdb stores in-frame clones only, minus some. The table includes about 92,000 clones, more than 75% detected once. Sequencing was carried out using PBMCs. These receptors were taken from a man younger than 30 in good health and CMV-seronegative. Each CDR3 is given with its conserved first and last residue. D genes are given only for firm matches. Clone size is not always given. Where it is, it says once, few, many or a class for expanded clones.

V: TRBV5-1
size: once
J: TRBJ1-1
D: TRBD1
DNA: TGCGCCAGCAGCCTACAGACAGGGGGCACTGAAGCTTTCTTT
CDR3: CASSLQTGGTEAFF

V: TRBV6-5
size: -
J: TRBJ1-6
D: -
DNA: TGTGCCAGCAGTTATTTCGCGTTTTCACCCCTCCACTTT
CDR3: CASSYFAFSPLHF

V: TRBV7-2
size: -
J: TRBJ1-5
D: -
DNA: TGTGCCAGCAGCCCTCGACAGAGCAATCAGCCCCAGCATTTT
CDR3: CASSPRQSNQPQHF

V: TRBV7-9
size: -
J: TRBJ2-7
D: -
DNA: TGTGCCAGCAGCCCCCCGGGTGACGACGAGCAGTACTTC
CDR3: CASSPPGDDEQYF

V: TRBV6-5
size: -
J: TRBJ1-4
D: -
DNA: TGTGCCAGCAGTTCCTTTGCGACGGCGGCTAATGAAAAACTGTTTTTT
CDR3: CASSSFATAANEKLFF

V: TRBV4-1
size: -
J: TRBJ1-2
D: -
DNA: TGCGCCAGCAGCCAAGATTCGGTCACCATCCTAGCTAACTATGGCTACACCTTC
CDR3: CASSQDSVTILANYGYTF

V: TRBV6-5
size: -
J: TRBJ1-1
D: -
DNA: TGTGCCAGCAGTTACTCGTATTCGAACACTGAAGCTTTCTTT
CDR3: CASSYSYSNTEAFF

V: TRBV2
size: -
J: TRBJ2-7
D: TRBD1
DNA: TGTGCCAGCAGTGATGTTGTACAGGGGGCGCGCGGGCAGTACTTC
CDR3: CASSDVVQGARGQYF

V: TRBV6-5
size: -
J: TRBJ1-1
D: -
DNA: TGTGCCAGCAGCCCCCAGGACAGTTCCACTGAAGCTTTCTTT
CDR3: CASSPQDSSTEAFF

V: TRBV5-4
size: once
J: TRBJ1-1
D: -
DNA: TGTGCCAGCAGCTTATTCCGACGTGCAGGAGCTTTCTTT
CDR3: CASSLFRRAGAFF

V: TRBV7-8
size: -
J: TRBJ1-6
D: -
DNA: TGTGCCAGCAGCTTAGTACAGACCCTGCCTAAGGTCGTAAATTCACCCCTCCACTTT
CDR3: CASSLVQTLPKVVNSPLHF

V: TRBV6-1
size: -
J: TRBJ2-6
D: -
DNA: TGTGCCAGCAGTTGGGGAGGACTGGCCAACGTCCTGACTTTC
CDR3: CASSWGGLANVLTF

V: TRBV7-3
size: -
J: TRBJ1-2
D: TRBD1
DNA: TGTGCCAGCAGCTCGGGACAGGGAGGTGGCTACACCTTC
CDR3: CASSSGQGGGYTF

V: TRBV29-1
size: once
J: TRBJ1-3
D: -
DNA: TGCAGCGTTGAAGAACGGCGGAACACCATATATTTT
CDR3: CSVEERRNTIYF

V: TRBV6-5
size: -
J: TRBJ2-3
D: TRBD2
DNA: TGTGCCAGCAGTTACCTGGCTAGCGGCCTTGCAGATACGCAGTATTTT
CDR3: CASSYLASGLADTQYF

V: TRBV9
size: -
J: TRBJ2-3
D: TRBD2
DNA: TGTGCCAGCAGCTTCCCGGCCCTAGCGGGGGGGGGCACAGATACGCAGTATTTT
CDR3: CASSFPALAGGGTDTQYF

V: TRBV5-1
size: -
J: TRBJ2-2
D: TRBD1
DNA: TGCGCCAGCAGCTTGGTAGGGGGCGATCACACCGGGGAGCTGTTTTTT
CDR3: CASSLVGGDHTGELFF

V: TRBV4-2
size: -
J: TRBJ2-1
D: TRBD2
DNA: TGTGCCAGCAGCCAAGAGGCCCCAGCGGGGGGGCCCAATGAGCAGTTCTTC
CDR3: CASSQEAPAGGPNEQFF

V: TRBV5-1
size: few
J: TRBJ2-1
D: -
DNA: TGCGCCAGCAGCTTTGGAGCCTACAATGAGCAGTTCTTC
CDR3: CASSFGAYNEQFF

V: TRBV5-1
size: -
J: TRBJ1-6
D: TRBD1
DNA: TGCGCCAGCAGCGGAGGTCAGGGGGCTACTTCACCCCTCCACTTT
CDR3: CASSGGQGATSPLHF